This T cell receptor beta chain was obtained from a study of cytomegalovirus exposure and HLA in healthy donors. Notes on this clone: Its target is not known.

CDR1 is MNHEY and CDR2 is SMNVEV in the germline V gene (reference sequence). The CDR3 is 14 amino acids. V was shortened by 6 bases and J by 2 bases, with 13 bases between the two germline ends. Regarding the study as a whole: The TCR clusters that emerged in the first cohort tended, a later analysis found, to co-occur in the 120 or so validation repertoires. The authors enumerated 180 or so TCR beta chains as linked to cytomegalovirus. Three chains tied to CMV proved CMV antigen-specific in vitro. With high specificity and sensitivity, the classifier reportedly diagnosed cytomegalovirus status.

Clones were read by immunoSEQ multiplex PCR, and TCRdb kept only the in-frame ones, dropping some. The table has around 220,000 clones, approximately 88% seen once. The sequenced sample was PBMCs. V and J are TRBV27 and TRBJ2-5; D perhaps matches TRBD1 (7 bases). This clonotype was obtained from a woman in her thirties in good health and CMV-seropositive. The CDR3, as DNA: TGTGCCAGCAGCCACCAGGGGGGTCAAGAGACCCAGTACTTC. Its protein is CASSHQGGQETQYF.